This T cell receptor (beta chain) was found in a study of blood T cell repertoires in COVID-19 (dated by TCRdb to the early 2020s). Describing the broader study: Samples from collaborators originated in the United States, Italy and Spain and spanned both the acute and convalescent phases of COVID-19. The material from the prospective study consisted of cDNA or gDNA derived from T cells, B-cell-depleted T cells, or PBMCs. Deeply sampled blood TCRbeta repertoires from subjects exposed to, actively infected with, or recovered from COVID-19 were included in the dataset. The repertoires were released in a freely available public database intended as a resource for research on the immune response to SARS-CoV-2. The samples were drawn from the first 160 participants of the ongoing ImmuneRACE study and from roughly 1,300 subjects provided by 6 global collaborators. Sample metadata almost always included a de-identified subject ID, COVID-19 status, age in years and sex. HLA class I and class II types, where available, came from metadata supplied by the sample provider rather than from assay-based typing.

The germline V gene sets CDR1 to MRHNA and CDR2 to SNTAGT. Inclusive of the bounding cysteine and phenylalanine, the CDR3 is 16 residues long. The read is trimmed to its CDR3 DNA, 48 bases read in frame from base 1. At the junction V is shortened by 3 bases and J by 2 bases; bases outside the gene matches: 7. Whole blood was collected in K2EDTA tubes by collaborating institutions according to the institutions' own protocols. Collaborator samples were shipped for TCRbeta analysis as frozen whole blood, isolated PBMCs, or DNA extracted from either sample type. TCRbeta CDR3 regions were amplified from genomic DNA using the immunoSEQ Assay, a bias-controlled multiplex PCR. The source study handled its data this way. Within the assay, amplification of reference gene primers was used to estimate how many nucleated cells each sample contained. Sequence reads were collapsed and filtered to measure the absolute abundance of every unique TCRbeta CDR3 rearrangement. For each sample, productive Simpson clonality was calculated as the square root of Simpson's diversity index over productive rearrangements. The source is immuneACCESS, and TCRdb retained only in-frame sequences with V and J called. Part of the clones is not carried over; for the studies checked, unresolved V genes explain less than half of this, and the remainder is unexplained. D and trimming come from the DNA, and the V and J calls and clone size come from that table. For this sample there are roughly 100,000 clones; less than 90% appear just once. The ten largest account for 15% to 20% of the sample.

What the authors observed across the whole study: Clinical and demographic metadata were provided uncurated, with the amount varying by source and participant.

In regard to this clone: No antigen is known for it. No clone much larger than this one lies a single base away; base qualities are absent.

The clonotype comes from an elderly woman with acute or convalescent COVID-19. The V and J segments used are TRBV6-4 and TRBJ2-1; 7 of the junction bases match TRBD2. The sequenced material came from peripheral blood. The CDR3 here reads CASSEEASGTYNEQFF. The DNA sequence reads TGTGCCAGCAGTGAAGAAGCTAGCGGCACCTACAATGAGCAGTTCTTC.